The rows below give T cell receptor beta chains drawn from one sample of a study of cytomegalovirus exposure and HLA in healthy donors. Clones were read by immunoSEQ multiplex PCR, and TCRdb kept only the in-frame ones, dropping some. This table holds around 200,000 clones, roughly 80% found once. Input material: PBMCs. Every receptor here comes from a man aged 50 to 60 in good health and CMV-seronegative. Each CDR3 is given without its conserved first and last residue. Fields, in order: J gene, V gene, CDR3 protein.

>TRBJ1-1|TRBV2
ASSESGNEAF
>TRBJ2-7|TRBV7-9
ASSLLAGGRLGPEQY
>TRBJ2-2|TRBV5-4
ASNQGGVTGELF
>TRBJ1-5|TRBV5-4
ASSSDGGRNQPQH
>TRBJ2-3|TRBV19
ASSLQPDTQY
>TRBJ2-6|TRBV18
ASSPRTGTLSGANVLT
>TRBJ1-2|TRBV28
ASSLRTGPQNYGYT
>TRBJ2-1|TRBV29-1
SVDKGASGSSYNEQF
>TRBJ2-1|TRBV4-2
ASSPSSGPYNEQF
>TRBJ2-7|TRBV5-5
ASSFGGTSGSYEQY
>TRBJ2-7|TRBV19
ASSTWGGFYEQY
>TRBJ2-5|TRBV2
ASSPPDRGLATQY
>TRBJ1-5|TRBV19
ASSPGQGRGRNQPQH
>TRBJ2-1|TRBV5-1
ASSSTGLAGVFNEQF
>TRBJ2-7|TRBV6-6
ASSLAGLSSYEQY
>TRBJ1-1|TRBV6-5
ASSYEQIEAF
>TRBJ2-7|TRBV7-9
ASSISWSSGREQY
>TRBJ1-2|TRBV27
ASSLSMEGADYGYT
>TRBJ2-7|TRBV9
ASSVDHSGEQY
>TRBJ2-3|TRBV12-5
ASGPRLAGGTDTQY
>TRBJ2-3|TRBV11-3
ASSLTGTDTQY
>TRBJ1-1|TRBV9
ASSVGPGTEAF
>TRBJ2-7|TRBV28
ASSWGTTYEQY
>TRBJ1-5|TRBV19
ASTPLQGSNQPQH
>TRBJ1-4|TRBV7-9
ASSTRSDEKLF
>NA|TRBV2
ARKKGREAEQY
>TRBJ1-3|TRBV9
ASTRDIASNTIY
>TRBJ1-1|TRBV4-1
ASSRGQALNTEAF
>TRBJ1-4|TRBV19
ASRLGTGQRNDEKLF
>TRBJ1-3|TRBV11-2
ASSLMAPGQGYGNTIY
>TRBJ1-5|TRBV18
ASSPADSQPQH
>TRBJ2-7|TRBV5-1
ASSRQGESNEQY
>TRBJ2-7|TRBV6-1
ASSPGLAGVVEQY
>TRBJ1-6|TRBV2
ASSVSQGANSPLH
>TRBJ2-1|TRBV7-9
ASSLASNEQF
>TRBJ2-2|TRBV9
ASSAGSGFANTGELF
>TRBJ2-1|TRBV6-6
ASSYNGGRVGHEQF
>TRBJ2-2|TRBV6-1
ASSGLVPGELF
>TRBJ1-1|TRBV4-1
ASSHAPGVGTEAF
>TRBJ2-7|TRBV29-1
SVEYRRGNEQY
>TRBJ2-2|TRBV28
ASSPLGLAFTGELF
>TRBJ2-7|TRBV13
ASSSSRTGAHEQY